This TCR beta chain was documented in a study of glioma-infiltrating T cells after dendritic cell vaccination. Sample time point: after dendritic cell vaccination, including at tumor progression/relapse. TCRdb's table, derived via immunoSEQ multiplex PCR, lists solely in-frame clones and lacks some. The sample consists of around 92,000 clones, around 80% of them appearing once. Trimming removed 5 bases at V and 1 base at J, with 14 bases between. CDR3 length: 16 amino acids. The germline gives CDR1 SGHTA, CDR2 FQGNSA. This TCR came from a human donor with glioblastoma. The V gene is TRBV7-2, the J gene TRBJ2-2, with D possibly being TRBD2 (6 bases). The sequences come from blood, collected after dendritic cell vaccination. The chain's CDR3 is CASSLDGLLNTGELFF. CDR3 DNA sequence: TGTGCCAGCAGCCTAGACGGACTACTGAACACCGGGGAGCTGTTTTTT.